The 22 T cell receptor beta chains reported below all come from one sample, sequenced in a study of blood T cell repertoires in COVID-19. The repertoire was sequenced with immunoSEQ multiplex PCR; TCRdb's copy has only in-frame clones and lacks some. Among roughly 250,000 clones, around 83% were seen once, and the ten largest hold approximately 0.89%. The sequenced sample was peripheral blood. The receptors originated from a middle-aged man with acute or convalescent COVID-19.

The V call is TRBV7-8, the J call TRBJ1-2; a possible D gene is TRBD1 (6 bases). Trimming shortened V by 5 bases and J by 2 bases, and 9 bases separated the two germline ends. Germline CDR1 reads SGHVS; CDR2 reads FQNEAQ. The CDR3 contains 13 residues. The CDR3 sequence: CASSIDRNYGYTF. In DNA, the CDR3 is TGTGCCAGCAGCATAGACAGGAACTATGGCTACACCTTC.

The rearrangement uses TRBV7-8 and TRBJ1-1; unclear D gene. This CDR3 has 11 amino acids. Germline assignment: CDR1 SGHVS and CDR2 FQNEAQ. V lost 2 bases and J 13 bases, leaving 11 bases between the germline ends. The CDR3 region is CASSLSGRDFF. Here the CDR3 DNA reads TGTGCCAGCAGCTTAAGTGGGAGGGATTTCTTT.

The CDR3 sequence is CASSPWTSGGLNTGELFF. CDR3 DNA sequence: TGTGCCAGCAGCCCTTGGACTAGCGGGGGTTTGAACACCGGGGAGCTGTTTTTT. The chain combines TRBV5-4 with TRBJ2-2; 13 nucleotides line up with TRBD2. Germline loops: CDR1 SGHNT, CDR2 YYREEE (reference sequence). After removal of 4 bases from V and 1 base from J, the junction contained 7 bases not matched to a gene. The CDR3 totals 18 residues.

The rearrangement joins TRBV27 to TRBJ2-3; D is possibly TRBD1 (5 bases). CDR3 size: 14 residues. CDR1 is MNHEY, CDR2 SMNVEV, per germline (reference sequence). V lost 3 bases and J 4 bases, leaving 11 bases between the germline ends. This CDR3 is CASSFRVDADTQYF. In DNA form, the CDR3 reads TGTGCCAGCAGTTTCAGGGTGGACGCAGATACGCAGTATTTT.

This clone was picked up a small number of times. The chain carries TRBV2 and TRBJ2-2; TRBD2 matches 8 bases. CDR1 and CDR2 (germline): SNHLY, FYNNEI. Trimming removed 3 bases from V and 3 bases from J; junction bases left unmatched: 6. This CDR3 has 16 amino acids. CDR3 nucleotide sequence: TGTGCCAGCAGTGAGTCGAGCGGGGGTTACACCGGGGAGCTGTTTTTT. Residues: CASSESSGGYTGELFF.

This rearrangement joins TRBV7-2 to TRBJ1-5, with 12 bases identical to TRBD1. Germline assignment: CDR1 SGHTA and CDR2 FQGNSA. Trimming at V came to 4 bases and at J to 7 bases, leaving 5 bases not matched to a gene. The CDR3 runs to 15 residues. Written as DNA, the CDR3 is TGTGCCAGCAGCTATACCGGGACAGGGGGCCAGCCCCAGCATTTT. Amino acid sequence: CASSYTGTGGQPQHF.

The chain uses TRBV6-5 and TRBJ1-3; TRBD1 is a possible D gene (6 bases). The CDR3 loop spans 16 amino acids. Trimming cost V 2 bases and J 0 bases, with 11 bases left between them. Germline CDR1 reads MNHEY; CDR2 reads SVGAGI. DNA of the CDR3: TGTGCCAGCAGTTACCTGACGACAGGCTCTGGAAACACCATATATTTT. This codes for CASSYLTTGSGNTIYF.

V usage is TRBV9 and J usage is TRBJ2-7; 8 nucleotides match TRBD2. In germline, CDR1 is SGDLS, CDR2 YYNGEE. The CDR3 has 15 residues. V was clipped by 3 bases and J by 6 bases; unmatched bases: 11. CDR3 bases: TGTGCCAGCAGCGCCTTTAGCGGGGCGGGGACCGAGCAGTACTTC. Encoded protein: CASSAFSGAGTEQYF.

The V and J genes are TRBV6-4 and TRBJ2-2; D gene ambiguous. Between the trimmed V and J ends, which lost 5 bases and 5 bases, there was a span of 12 bases. The CDR3 has 14 residues. The germline V gene has CDR1 MRHNA and CDR2 SNTAGT. The CDR3 nucleotides read TGTGCCAGCAGTACATTCCCAGGAACCGGGGAGCTGTTTTTT. Translated, it gives CASSTFPGTGELFF.

The chain uses TRBV6-5 and TRBJ1-1; TRBD1 matches 8 bases. The CDR3 loop spans 13 amino acids. Trimming at V came to 0 bases and at J to 10 bases, leaving 4 bases not matched to a gene. Germline CDR1 MNHEY, CDR2 SVGAGI. The CDR3 DNA sequence: TGTGCCAGCAGTTACTCGAGTACAGGGGGAGCTTTCTTT. It yields the protein CASSYSSTGGAFF.

The chain couples TRBV20-1 to TRBJ2-5; D is unresolved. V was trimmed by 2 bases and J by 3 bases, leaving 4 bases between them. CDR3 length: 11 amino acids. Per germline, CDR1 DFQATT and CDR2 SNEGSKA (reference sequence). The CDR3 protein is CSARLKETQYF. The CDR3 DNA reads as TGCAGTGCTAGACTAAAAGAGACCCAGTACTTC.

The rearrangement links TRBV6-2 or TRBV6-3 to TRBJ2-3, with 7 positions matching TRBD1. The CDR3 runs 15 residues. CDR1 is MNHEY and CDR2 is SVGEGT in the germline V gene. V dropped 0 bases and J dropped 6; count of bases not matched to a gene: 6. The CDR3 spells CASSYSKGGVDTQYF. CDR3 nucleotide sequence: TGTGCCAGCAGTTACTCGAAAGGGGGCGTCGATACGCAGTATTTT.

The CDR3 loop reads CASSFASGAWNEQFF. CDR3 bases: TGTGCCAGCAGTTTCGCTAGCGGGGCTTGGAATGAGCAGTTCTTC. The gene calls are TRBV6-5 and TRBJ2-1; TRBD2 aligns across 9 bases. Germline lookup yields CDR1 MNHEY and CDR2 SVGAGI. CDR3 length equals 15 residues. V lost 4 bases to trimming and J lost 7 bases; unmatched junction nucleotides: 8.

The chain uses TRBV6-6 and TRBJ2-7; 7 nucleotides align to TRBD1. The CDR3 runs 15 residues. Germline trimming cut 5 bases from V and 4 bases from J; bases unmatched to any gene: 11. Germline lookup yields CDR1 MNHNY and CDR2 SVGAGI (reference sequence). The CDR3 bases are TGTGCCAGCAGTCTAGGTGGGACAGTATCATACGAGCAGTACTTC. It encodes CASSLGGTVSYEQYF.

The CDR3 DNA follows: TGTGCCAGCAGCCAAGGGTGGCAGGGGGCGTATAATGGCTACACCTTC. Residues: CASSQGWQGAYNGYTF. This chain uses TRBV3-1 (or the pseudogene TRBV3-2) with TRBJ1-2, with 8 nucleotides matching TRBD1. Germline lookup yields CDR1 LGHDT and CDR2 YNNKEL (reference sequence). The CDR3 contains 16 residues. With 1 base clipped from V and 6 bases from J, the junction kept 10 bases outside the gene matches.

This clone is a singleton in its sample. The V call is TRBV5-8, the J call TRBJ1-1; no clear D. The germline gives CDR1 SGHTS, CDR2 YDEGEE. Trimming removed 5 bases from V and 6 bases from J, with 11 bases in between. The CDR3 runs 12 residues. DNA of the CDR3: TGTGCCAGCAGTTCCGGGAGGGCTGAAGCTTTCTTT. Amino acids: CASSSGRAEAFF.

The gene calls are TRBV27 and TRBJ1-5, with 7 bases lining up with TRBD1. V was pared by 10 bases and J by 5 bases, with 8 bases of the junction left unmatched. The germline CDR1 and CDR2 sequences are MNHEY and SMNVEV (reference sequence). This CDR3 has 13 amino acids. CDR3 nucleotide sequence: TGTGCCACCGAGCACAGGGGTCATCAGCCCCAGCATTTT. Its protein product is CATEHRGHQPQHF.

The chain carries TRBV2 and TRBJ2-3, with D perhaps matching TRBD1 (6 bases). V lost 6 bases and J lost 2, with 12 bases in between. The CDR3 has 14 residues. Germline lookup yields CDR1 SNHLY and CDR2 FYNNEI. The CDR3 sequence: CASREDSFTDTQYF. CDR3 nucleotide sequence: TGTGCCAGCAGGGAGGACAGCTTCACAGATACGCAGTATTTT.

This clone qualifies as medium-sized. The J gene is TRBJ2-5, the V gene TRBV6-5, with TRBD2 matching over 10 bases. CDR1 and CDR2 (germline): MNHEY, SVGAGI. The CDR3 is 15 amino acids. Losses at the gene ends were 11 bases for V and 4 bases for J; bases not matched to a gene: 13. CDR3 protein: CAGKVEAGGPETQYF. Here the CDR3 DNA reads TGTGCCGGAAAAGTCGAAGCGGGGGGGCCAGAGACCCAGTACTTC.

The CDR3 DNA is TGTGCCAGCAGCCCCTCTAGCGGGGGGGCGAGGGGGAAGTTCTTC. Protein: CASSPSSGGARGKFF. The V call is TRBV7-2, the J call TRBJ2-1; TRBD2 matches 12 bases. The CDR3 has 15 amino acids. Germline V gene lookup returns CDR1 SGHTA and CDR2 FQGNSA. V trimming: 5 bases; J trimming: 14 bases; junction bases outside the gene matches: 13.

V gene TRBV11-1 combines with J gene TRBJ1-4; maybe TRBD1 (5 bases). This CDR3 region has 12 residues. V was pared by 5 bases and J by 8 bases, with 9 bases between. CDR1 and CDR2 from the germline V gene are SGHAT and FQDESV (reference sequence). The CDR3 reads CASSPRGEKLFF. In nucleotides, the CDR3 is TGTGCCAGCAGCCCGCGGGGGGAAAAACTGTTTTTT.

The chain couples TRBV19 to TRBJ1-2, with no clear D. V shed 6 bases and J shed 1 base, with 15 bases lying between them. The CDR3 runs 15 residues. Germline loops: CDR1 LNHDA, CDR2 SQIVND (reference sequence). The CDR3 reads CASRMAGVNNYGYTF. CDR3 DNA: TGTGCCAGTAGGATGGCGGGTGTGAATAACTATGGCTACACCTTC.